Listed below are T cell receptor beta chains from one sample, sequenced in a study of blood T cell repertoires in COVID-19. Clones were sequenced by immunoSEQ multiplex PCR, and TCRdb holds only the in-frame ones, with some missing. This sample carries fewer than 400,000 clones, 90% of them seen once, and the ten largest clones take less than 4%. The source material was PBMCs or T cells enriched from blood (not recorded which). These receptor sequences come from a woman in her twenties or thirties who had been exposed to COVID-19. CDR3s include the opening cysteine and the closing phenylalanine or tryptophan. Part of the rows lack a size; the others show once, few, many or a class for expanded clones.

J: TRBJ2-7; V: TRBV3-1/TRBV3-2; size: -; CDR3: CASSPLPGGVNEQYF
J: TRBJ2-1; V: TRBV4-1; size: -; CDR3: CASSQDVGSGYEQFF
J: TRBJ1-5; V: TRBV3-1/TRBV3-2; size: -; CDR3: CASSQFGTGDQPQHF
J: TRBJ1-3; V: TRBV7-8; size: -; CDR3: CASSPFGESGNTIYF
J: TRBJ2-7; V: TRBV6-5; size: once; CDR3: CASSLGQQQYF
J: TRBJ2-1; V: TRBV2; size: -; CDR3: CASSEEGGGFDYNEQFF
J: TRBJ2-1; V: TRBV24-1; size: -; CDR3: CATSEAGTGRGNEQFF
J: TRBJ1-2; V: TRBV27; size: -; CDR3: CASRTNRDTGGYTF
J: TRBJ2-3; V: TRBV28; size: -; CDR3: CASSPDSRGVTDTQYF
J: TRBJ2-1; V: TRBV27; size: -; CDR3: CASSFRALAGSYNEQFF